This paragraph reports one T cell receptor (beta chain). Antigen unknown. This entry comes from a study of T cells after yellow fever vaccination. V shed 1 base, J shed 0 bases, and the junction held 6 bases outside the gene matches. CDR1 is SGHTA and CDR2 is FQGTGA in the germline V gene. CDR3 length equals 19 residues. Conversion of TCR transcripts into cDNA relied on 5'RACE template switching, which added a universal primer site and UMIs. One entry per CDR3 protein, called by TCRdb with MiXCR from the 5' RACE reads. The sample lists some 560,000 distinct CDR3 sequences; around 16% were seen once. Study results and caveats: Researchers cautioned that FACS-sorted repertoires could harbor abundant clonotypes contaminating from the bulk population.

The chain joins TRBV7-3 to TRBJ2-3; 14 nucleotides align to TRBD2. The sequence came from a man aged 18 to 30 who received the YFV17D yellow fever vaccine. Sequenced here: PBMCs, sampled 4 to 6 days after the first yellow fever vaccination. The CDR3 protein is CASSLIGTSGGHSTDTQYF. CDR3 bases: TGTGCCAGCAGCTTAATTGGGACTAGCGGGGGACATAGCACAGATACGCAGTATTTT. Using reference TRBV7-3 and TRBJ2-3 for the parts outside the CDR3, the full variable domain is GAGVSQTPSNKVTEKGKYVELRCDPISGHTALYWYRQSLGQGPEFLIYFQGTGAADDSGLPNDRFFAVRPEGSVSTLKIQRTERGDSAVYLCASSLIGTSGGHSTDTQYFGPGTRLTVL.